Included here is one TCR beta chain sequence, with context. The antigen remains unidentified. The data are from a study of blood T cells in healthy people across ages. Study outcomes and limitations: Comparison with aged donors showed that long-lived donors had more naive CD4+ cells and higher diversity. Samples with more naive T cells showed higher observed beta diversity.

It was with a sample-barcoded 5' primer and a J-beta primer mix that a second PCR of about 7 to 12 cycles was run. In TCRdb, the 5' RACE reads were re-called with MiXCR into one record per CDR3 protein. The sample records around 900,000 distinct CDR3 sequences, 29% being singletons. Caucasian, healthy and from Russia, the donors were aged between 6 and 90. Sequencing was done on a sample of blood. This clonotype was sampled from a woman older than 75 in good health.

CDR3 in amino acids: CASRPQGEDSYEQYF. The DNA for the CDR3 is TGCGCCAGCAGACCACAGGGGGAGGACTCCTACGAGCAGTACTTC. The rearrangement joins TRBV5-1 to TRBJ2-7, with 8 bases fitting TRBD1. This CDR3 is built from 15 residues. The trim removed 5 bases at V and 0 bases at J, leaving 7 bases unmatched. CDR1 SGHRS and CDR2 YFSETQ come from the germline V gene.